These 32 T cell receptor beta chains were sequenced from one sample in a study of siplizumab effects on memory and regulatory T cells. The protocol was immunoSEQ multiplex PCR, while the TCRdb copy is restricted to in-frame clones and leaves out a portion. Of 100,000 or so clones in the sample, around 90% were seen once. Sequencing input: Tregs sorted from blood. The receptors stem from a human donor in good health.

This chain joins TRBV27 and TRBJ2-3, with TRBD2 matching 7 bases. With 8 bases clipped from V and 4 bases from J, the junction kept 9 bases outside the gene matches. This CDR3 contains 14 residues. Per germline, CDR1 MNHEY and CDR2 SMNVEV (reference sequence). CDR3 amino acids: CASSGRMRADTQYF. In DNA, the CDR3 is TGTGCCAGCTCCGGGAGGATGAGAGCAGATACGCAGTATTTT.

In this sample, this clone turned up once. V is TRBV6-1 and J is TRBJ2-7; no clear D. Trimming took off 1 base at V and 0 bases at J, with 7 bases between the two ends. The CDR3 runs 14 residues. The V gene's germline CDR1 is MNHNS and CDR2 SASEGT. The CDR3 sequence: CASSEDQLSYEQYF. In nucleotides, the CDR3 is TGTGCCAGCAGTGAAGACCAGCTCTCCTACGAGCAGTACTTC.

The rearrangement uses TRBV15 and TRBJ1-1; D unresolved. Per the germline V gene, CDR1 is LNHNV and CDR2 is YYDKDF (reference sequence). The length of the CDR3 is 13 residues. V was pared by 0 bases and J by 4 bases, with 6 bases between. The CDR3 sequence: CATSRDRFTEAFF. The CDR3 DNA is TGTGCCACCAGCAGAGATCGGTTCACTGAAGCTTTCTTT.

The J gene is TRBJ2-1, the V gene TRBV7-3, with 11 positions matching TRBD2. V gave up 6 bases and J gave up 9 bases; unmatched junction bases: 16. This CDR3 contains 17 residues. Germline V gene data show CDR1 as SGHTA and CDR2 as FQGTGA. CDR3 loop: CASSRGTSGHYEGEQFF. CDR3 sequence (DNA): TGTGCCAGCAGTCGCGGGACTAGCGGTCATTACGAGGGTGAGCAGTTCTTC.

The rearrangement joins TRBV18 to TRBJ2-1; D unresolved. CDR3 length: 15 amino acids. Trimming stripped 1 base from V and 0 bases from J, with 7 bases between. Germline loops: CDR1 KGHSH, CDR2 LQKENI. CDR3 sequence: CASSPLSLSYNEQFF. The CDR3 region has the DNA TGTGCCAGCTCACCACTCTCTCTCTCCTACAATGAGCAGTTCTTC.

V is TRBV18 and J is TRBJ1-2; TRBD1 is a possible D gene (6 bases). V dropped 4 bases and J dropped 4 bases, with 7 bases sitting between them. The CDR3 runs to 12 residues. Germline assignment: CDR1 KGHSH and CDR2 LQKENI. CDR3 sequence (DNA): TGTGCCAGCTCACAGGACAGCTATGGCTACACCTTC. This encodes CASSQDSYGYTF.

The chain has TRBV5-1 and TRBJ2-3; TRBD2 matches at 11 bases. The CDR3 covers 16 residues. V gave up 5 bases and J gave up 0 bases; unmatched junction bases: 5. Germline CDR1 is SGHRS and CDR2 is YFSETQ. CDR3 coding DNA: TGCGCCAGCAGTTTTTTAGCGGGGGGGAGCACAGATACGCAGTATTTT. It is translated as CASSFLAGGSTDTQYF.

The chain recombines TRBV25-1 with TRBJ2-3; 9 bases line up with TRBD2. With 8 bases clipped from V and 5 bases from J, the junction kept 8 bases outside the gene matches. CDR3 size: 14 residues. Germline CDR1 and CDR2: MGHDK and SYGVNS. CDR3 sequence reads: CASSGSGSGDTQYF. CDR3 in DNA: TGTGCCAGCTCGGGTAGCGGGAGTGGAGATACGCAGTATTTT.

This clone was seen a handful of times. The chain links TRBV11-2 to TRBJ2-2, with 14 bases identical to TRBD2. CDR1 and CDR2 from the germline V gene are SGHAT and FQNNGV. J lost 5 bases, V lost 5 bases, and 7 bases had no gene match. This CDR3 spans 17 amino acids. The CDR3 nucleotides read TGTGCCAGCAGCACTGGACTAGCGGGAGGAAGGACCGGGGAGCTGTTTTTT. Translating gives CASSTGLAGGRTGELFF.

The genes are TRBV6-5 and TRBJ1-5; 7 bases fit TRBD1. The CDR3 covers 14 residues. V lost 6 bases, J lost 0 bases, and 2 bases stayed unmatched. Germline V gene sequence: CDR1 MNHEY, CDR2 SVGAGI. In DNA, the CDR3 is TGTGCCAGCAGGCGACAGGGTAGCAATCAGCCCCAGCATTTT. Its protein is CASRRQGSNQPQHF.

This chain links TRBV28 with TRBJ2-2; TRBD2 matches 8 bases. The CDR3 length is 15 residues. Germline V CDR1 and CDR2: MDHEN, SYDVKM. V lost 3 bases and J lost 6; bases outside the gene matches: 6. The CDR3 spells CASSLAGGFAGELFF. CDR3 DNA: TGTGCCAGCAGTTTGGCGGGAGGCTTCGCCGGGGAGCTGTTTTTT.

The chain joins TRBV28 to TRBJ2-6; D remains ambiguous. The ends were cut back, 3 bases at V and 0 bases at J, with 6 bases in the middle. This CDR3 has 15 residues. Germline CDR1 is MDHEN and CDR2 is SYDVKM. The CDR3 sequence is CASSLGFSGANVLTF. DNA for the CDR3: TGTGCCAGCAGTTTGGGATTCTCTGGGGCCAACGTCCTGACTTTC.

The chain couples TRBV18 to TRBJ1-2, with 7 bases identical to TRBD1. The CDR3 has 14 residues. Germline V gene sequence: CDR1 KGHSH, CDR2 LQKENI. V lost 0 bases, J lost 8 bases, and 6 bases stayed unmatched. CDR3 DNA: TGTGCCAGCTCACCACCCCCGACAGGGATAGGCTACACCTTC. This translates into CASSPPPTGIGYTF. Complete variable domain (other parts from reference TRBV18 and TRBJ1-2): NAGVMQNPRHLVRRRGQEARLRCSPMKGHSHVYWYRQLPEEGLKFMVYLQKENIIDESGMPKERFSAEFPKEGPSILRIQQVVRGDSAAYFCASSPPPTGIGYTFGSGTRLTVV.

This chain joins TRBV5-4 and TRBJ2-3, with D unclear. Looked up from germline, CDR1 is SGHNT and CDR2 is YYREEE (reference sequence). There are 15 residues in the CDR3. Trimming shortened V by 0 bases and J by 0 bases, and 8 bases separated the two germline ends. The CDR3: CASSLDGSSTDTQYF. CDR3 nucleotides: TGTGCCAGCAGCTTGGATGGGTCAAGCACAGATACGCAGTATTTT.

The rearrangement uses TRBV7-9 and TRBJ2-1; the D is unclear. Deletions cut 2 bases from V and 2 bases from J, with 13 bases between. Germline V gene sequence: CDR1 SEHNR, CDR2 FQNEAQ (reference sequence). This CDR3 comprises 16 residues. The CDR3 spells CASSLQQLSAYNEQFF. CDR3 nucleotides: TGTGCCAGCAGCTTACAACAGTTATCTGCCTACAATGAGCAGTTCTTC.

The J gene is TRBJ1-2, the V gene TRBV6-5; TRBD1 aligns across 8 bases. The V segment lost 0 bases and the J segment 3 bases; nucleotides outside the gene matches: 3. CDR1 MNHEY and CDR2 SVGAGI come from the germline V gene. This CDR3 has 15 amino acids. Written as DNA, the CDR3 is TGTGCCAGCAGTTACTCTCCAGGGGGCTACTATGGCTACACCTTC. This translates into CASSYSPGGYYGYTF.

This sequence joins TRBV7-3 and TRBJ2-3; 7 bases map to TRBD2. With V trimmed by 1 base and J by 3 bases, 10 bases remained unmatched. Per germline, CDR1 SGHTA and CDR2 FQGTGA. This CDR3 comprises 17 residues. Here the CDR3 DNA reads TGTGCCAGCAGCTTAAAAGTCGGCGGGAGAACGACAGATACGCAGTATTTT. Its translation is CASSLKVGGRTTDTQYF.

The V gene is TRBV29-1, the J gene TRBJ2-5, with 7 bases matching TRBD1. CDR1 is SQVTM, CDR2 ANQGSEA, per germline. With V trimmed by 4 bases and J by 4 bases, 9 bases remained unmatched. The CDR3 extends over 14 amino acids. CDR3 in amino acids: CSVVYRQGVETQYF. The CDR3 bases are TGCAGCGTTGTATACCGACAGGGTGTAGAGACCCAGTACTTC.

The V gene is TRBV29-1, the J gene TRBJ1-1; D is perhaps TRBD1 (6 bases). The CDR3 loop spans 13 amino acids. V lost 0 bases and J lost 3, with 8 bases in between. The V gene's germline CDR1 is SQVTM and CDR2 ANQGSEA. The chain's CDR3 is CSVEEEGDTEAFF. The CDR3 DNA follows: TGCAGCGTTGAAGAGGAGGGGGACACTGAAGCTTTCTTT.

The chain's CDR3 is CASSLNSGTGTNNEQFF. CDR3 sequence (DNA): TGTGCCAGCAGTTTAAACTCCGGGACAGGGACAAACAATGAGCAGTTCTTC. V and J are TRBV11-2 and TRBJ2-1; 9 positions match TRBD1. CDR3 length: 17 amino acids. V shed 6 bases, J shed 5 bases, and the junction held 14 bases outside the gene matches. Germline loops: CDR1 SGHAT, CDR2 FQNNGV.

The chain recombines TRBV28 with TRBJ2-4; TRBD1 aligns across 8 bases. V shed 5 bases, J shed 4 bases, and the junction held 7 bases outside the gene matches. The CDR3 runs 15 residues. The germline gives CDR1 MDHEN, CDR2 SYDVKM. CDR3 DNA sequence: TGTGCCAGCAGTAGAAGAGGACAGGGAAAAAACATTCAGTACTTC. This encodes CASSRRGQGKNIQYF.

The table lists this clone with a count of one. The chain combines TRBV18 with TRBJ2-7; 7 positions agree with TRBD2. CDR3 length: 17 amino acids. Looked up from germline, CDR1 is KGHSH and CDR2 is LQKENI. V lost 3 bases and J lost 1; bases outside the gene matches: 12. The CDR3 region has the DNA TGTGCCAGCTCACCCACCCGGAGGGCCGGGAGGTCCTACGAGCAGTACTTC. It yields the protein CASSPTRRAGRSYEQYF.

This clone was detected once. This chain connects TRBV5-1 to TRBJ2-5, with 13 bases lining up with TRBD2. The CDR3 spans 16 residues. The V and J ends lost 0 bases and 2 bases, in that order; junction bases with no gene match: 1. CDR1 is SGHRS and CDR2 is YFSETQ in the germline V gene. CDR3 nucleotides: TGCGCCAGCAGCTTGGGACTAGCGGGAGGACAAGAGACCCAGTACTTC. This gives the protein CASSLGLAGGQETQYF.

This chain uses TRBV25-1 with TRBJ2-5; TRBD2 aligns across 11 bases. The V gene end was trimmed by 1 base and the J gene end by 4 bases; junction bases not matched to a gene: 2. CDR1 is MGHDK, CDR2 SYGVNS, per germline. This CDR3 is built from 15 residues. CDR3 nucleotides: TGTGCCAGCAGTGAATTAGCGGGAGGGCCAGAGACCCAGTACTTC. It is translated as CASSELAGGPETQYF.

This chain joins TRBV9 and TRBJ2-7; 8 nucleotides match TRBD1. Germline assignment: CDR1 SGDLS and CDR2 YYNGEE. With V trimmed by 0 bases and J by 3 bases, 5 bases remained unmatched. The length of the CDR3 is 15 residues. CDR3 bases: TGTGCCAGCAGCGTAGCGACAGGGGCCCTCTACGAGCAGTACTTC. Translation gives CASSVATGALYEQYF.

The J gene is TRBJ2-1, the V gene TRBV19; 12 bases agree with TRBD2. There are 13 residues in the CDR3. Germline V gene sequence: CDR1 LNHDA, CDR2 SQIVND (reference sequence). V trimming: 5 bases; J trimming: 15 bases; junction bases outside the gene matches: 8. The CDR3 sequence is CASSRGLAGTLFF. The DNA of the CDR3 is TGTGCCAGTAGTCGTGGACTAGCGGGAACTCTGTTCTTC.

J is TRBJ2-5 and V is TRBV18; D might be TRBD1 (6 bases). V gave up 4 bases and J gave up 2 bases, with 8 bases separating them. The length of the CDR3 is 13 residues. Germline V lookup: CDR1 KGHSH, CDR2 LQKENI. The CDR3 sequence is CASSLGQQETQYF. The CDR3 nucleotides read TGTGCCAGCTCACTCGGACAGCAAGAGACCCAGTACTTC.

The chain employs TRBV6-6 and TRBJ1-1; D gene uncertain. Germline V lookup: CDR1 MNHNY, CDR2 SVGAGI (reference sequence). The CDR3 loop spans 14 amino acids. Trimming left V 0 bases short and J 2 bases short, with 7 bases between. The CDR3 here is CASSYSHGNTEAFF. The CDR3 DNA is TGTGCCAGCAGTTACTCCCACGGTAACACTGAAGCTTTCTTT.

CDR3 nucleotide sequence: TGTGCCAGCAGCTTGGCCTGGGGCGGAAACACTGAAGCTTTCTTT. Amino acids: CASSLAWGGNTEAFF. This chain uses TRBV5-6 with TRBJ1-1, with TRBD1 as a possible D gene (5 bases). CDR1 SGHDT and CDR2 YYEEEE come from the germline V gene. CDR3 length: 15 amino acids. With 0 bases removed from V and 2 bases from J, the gap between germline ends came to 11 bases.

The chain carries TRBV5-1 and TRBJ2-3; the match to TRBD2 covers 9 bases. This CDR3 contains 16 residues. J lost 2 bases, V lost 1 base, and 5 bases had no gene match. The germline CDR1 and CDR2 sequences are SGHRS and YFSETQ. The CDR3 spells CASSLTSGFFTDTQYF. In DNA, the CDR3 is TGCGCCAGCAGCTTGACTAGCGGGTTTTTCACAGATACGCAGTATTTT.

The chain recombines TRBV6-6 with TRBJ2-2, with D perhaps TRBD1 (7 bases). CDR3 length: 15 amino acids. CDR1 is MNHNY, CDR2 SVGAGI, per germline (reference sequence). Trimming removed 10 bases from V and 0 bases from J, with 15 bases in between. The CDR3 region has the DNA TGTGCCACCAAAAGGAGGGGGCCGAACACCGGGGAGCTGTTTTTT. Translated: CATKRRGPNTGELFF.

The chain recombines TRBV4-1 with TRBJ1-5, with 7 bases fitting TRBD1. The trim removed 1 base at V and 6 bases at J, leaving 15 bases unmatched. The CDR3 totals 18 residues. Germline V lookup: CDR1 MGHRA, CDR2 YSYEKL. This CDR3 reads CASSQGGTANLAAQPQHF. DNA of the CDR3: TGCGCCAGCAGCCAAGGCGGGACAGCCAATCTCGCGGCTCAGCCCCAGCATTTT.